This T cell receptor (beta chain) is from a study of T cells expressing NK-cell markers (TCRdb year 2020). Turning to the overall study: In sorted CD3+CD56+NKG2C+, CD3+CD56+NKG2C- and CD3+CD56-NKG2C+ T-cell subsets from several donors, TCR beta-chain repertoires were profiled. Among the eight sequenced donors, seven were HCMV-seropositive and one was HCMV-seronegative. The study sequenced eight donors, all healthy volunteers chosen at random: three men and five women. The libraries were sequenced on Illumina HiSeq 2000/2500, MiSeq or NextSeq, producing 2 x 150 bp reads. Broad study findings and their caveats: Those dominant clonotypes were again the most abundant among CD3+CD56-NKG2C+ cells in several donors, at roughly 25-60.1%. In more than five donors, the dominant CD3+CD56+NKG2C+ clonotypes were found to rank among the top 10 CD8+ clonotypes and to make up about 1.0-7.5% of CD8+ T cells. Whether the expanded NKG2C-expressing T cell clones were specific for HCMV antigens was left unclear.

The sample was run on an Illumina HiSeq 2000. TCR beta cDNA libraries were made by 5'RACE template switching that added a universal primer site and unique molecular identifiers. Synthesis of cDNA was primed from the TCR beta constant segment and was followed by two consecutive PCR amplification steps. On the authors' methods: MIGEC was used to demultiplex reads and group the reads by UMI, and MiTCR was used to assemble and quantify clonotypes. To remove erroneous sequences, TCR cDNA sequences were retained only when supported by two or more reads. The tcR package was used for downstream repertoire analysis, and clonotypes were matched across fractions by CDR3 nucleotide sequence plus V segment. Antigen specificity was annotated against VDJdb with VDJmatch, allowing one amino acid substitution in CDR3. Following TCRdb reprocessing, every CDR3 protein sequence forms one entry, and DNA is not provided. V and J calls and clone size were set by TCRdb, not the authors. The sample's clone listing holds 400,000 to 450,000 distinct CDR3 sequences. Jointly, the top ten make up less than 7.5% of the sample.

To determine HCMV serostatus, a commercial ELISA kit was used to detect HCMV-specific IgG in serum. Peripheral blood mononuclear cells were isolated from blood by Ficoll density gradient centrifugation. The germline V gene encodes CDR1 SGHTA and CDR2 FQGNSA. Inclusive of the bounding cysteine and phenylalanine, the CDR3 is 18 residues long. A DNA sequence was not provided. Regarding this clonotype: Its antigen target is currently unknown.

The chain employs TRBV7-2 and TRBJ2-1; there is no DNA to check the TCRdb D call of TRBD2. The sample was blood T cells: a sorted CD56 or NKG2C T cell subset, CD4+ or CD8+ T cells, or bulk PBMC T cells (not recorded which). This receptor was obtained from a woman between 18 and 70 years old in good health. The CDR3 protein is CASSLGLAGGLRYNEQFF.